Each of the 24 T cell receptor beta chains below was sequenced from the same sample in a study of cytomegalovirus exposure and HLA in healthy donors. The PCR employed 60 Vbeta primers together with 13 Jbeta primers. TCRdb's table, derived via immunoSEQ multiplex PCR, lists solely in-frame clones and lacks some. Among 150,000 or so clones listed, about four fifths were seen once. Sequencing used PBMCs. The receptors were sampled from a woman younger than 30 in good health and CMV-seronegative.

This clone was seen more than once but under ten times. CDR3 DNA sequence: TGCAGCGTTGAAGATTGGGTTCCCCCAGCGGGAGGGCCATCAGATACGCAGTATTTT. Amino acid sequence: CSVEDWVPPAGGPSDTQYF. The chain uses TRBV29-1 and TRBJ2-3; 10 nucleotides line up with TRBD2. This CDR3 is 19 amino acids long. The germline CDR1 and CDR2 sequences are SQVTM and ANQGSEA. The ends lost 0 bases at V and 4 bases at J; junction bases unmatched: 16.

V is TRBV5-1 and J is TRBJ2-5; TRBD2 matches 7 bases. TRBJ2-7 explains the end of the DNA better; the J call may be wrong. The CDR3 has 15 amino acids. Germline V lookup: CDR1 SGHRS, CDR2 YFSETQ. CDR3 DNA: TGCGCCAGCAGCTGGGGGGACTACCAAACCTACGAGCAGTACTTC. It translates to CASSWGDYQTYEQYF.

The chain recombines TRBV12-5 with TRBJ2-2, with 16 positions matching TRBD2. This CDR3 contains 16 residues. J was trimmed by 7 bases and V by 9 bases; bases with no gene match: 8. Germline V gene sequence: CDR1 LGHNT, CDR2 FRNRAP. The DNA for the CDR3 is TGTGCTAGCTCCCGTGGGACTAGCGGGAGGGACGGGGAGCTGTTTTTT. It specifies CASSRGTSGRDGELFF.

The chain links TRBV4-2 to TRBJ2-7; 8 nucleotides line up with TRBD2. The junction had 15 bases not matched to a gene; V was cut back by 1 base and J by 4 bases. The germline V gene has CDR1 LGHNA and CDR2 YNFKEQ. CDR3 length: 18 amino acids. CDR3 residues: CASSQGPLGAGVGYEQYF. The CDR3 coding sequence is TGTGCCAGCAGCCAAGGGCCTCTCGGAGCGGGAGTGGGGTACGAGCAGTACTTC.

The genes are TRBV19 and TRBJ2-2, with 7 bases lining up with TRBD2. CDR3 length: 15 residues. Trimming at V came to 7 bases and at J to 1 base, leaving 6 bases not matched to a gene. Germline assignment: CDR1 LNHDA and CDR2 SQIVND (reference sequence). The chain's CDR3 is CASNPAGLNTGELFF. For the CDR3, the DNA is TGTGCCAGTAACCCAGCGGGACTGAACACCGGGGAGCTGTTTTTT. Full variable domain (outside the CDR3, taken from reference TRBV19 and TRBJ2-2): DGGITQSPKYLFRKEGQNVTLSCEQNLNHDAMYWYRQDPGQGLRLIYYSQIVNDFQKGDIAEGYSVSREKKESFPLTVTSAQKNPTAFYLCASNPAGLNTGELFFGEGSRLTVL.

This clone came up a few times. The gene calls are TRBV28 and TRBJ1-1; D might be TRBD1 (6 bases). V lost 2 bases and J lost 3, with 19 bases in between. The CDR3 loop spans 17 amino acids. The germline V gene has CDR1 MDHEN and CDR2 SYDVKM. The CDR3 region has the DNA TGTGCCAGCAGTTTAGGGGGGGCTCGTCGGGCGTACACTGAAGCTTTCTTT. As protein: CASSLGGARRAYTEAFF.

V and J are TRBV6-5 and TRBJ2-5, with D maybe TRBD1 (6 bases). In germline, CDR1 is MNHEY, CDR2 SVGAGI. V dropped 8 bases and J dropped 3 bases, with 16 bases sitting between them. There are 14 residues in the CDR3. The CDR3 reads CASVLAGEKETQYF. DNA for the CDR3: TGTGCCAGCGTTTTAGCAGGGGAAAAAGAGACCCAGTACTTC.

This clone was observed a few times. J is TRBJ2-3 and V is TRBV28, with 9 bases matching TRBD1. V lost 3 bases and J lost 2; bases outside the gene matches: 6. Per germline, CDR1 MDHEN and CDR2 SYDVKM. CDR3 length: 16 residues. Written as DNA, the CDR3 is TGTGCCAGCAGTTTCATAGGGACAGGGAACACAGATACGCAGTATTTT. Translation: CASSFIGTGNTDTQYF.

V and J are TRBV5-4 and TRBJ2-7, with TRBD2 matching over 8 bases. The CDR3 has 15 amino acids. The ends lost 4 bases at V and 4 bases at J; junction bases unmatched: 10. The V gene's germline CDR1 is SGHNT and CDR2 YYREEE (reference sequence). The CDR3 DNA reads TGTGCCAGCAGCCCTATAGCGGGATCGTCTTACGAGCAGTACTTC. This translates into CASSPIAGSSYEQYF.

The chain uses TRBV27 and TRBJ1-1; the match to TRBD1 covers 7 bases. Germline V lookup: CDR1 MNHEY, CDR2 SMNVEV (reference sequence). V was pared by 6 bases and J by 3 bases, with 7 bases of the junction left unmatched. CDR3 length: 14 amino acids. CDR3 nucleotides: TGTGCCAGCAGGAAGGGACAGCGGGACACTGAAGCTTTCTTT. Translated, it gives CASRKGQRDTEAFF.

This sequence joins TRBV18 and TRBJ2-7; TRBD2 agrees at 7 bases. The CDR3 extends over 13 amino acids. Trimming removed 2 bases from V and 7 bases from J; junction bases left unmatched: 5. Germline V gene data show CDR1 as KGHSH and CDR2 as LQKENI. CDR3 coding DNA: TGTGCCAGCTCACCATCGGGGGGACGGGAGCAGTACTTC. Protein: CASSPSGGREQYF.

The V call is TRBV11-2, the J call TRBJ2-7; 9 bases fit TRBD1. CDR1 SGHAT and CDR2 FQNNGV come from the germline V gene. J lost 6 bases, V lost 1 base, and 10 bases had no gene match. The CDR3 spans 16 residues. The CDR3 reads CASSLASLGTGSEQYF. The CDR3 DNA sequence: TGTGCCAGCAGCTTAGCGAGTCTTGGGACAGGGAGCGAGCAGTACTTC. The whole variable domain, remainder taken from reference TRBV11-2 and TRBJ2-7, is EAGVAQSPRYKIIEKRQSVAFWCNPISGHATLYWYQQILGQGPKLLIQFQNNGVVDDSQLPKDRFSAERLKGVDSTLKIQPAKLEDSAVYLCASSLASLGTGSEQYFGPGTRLTVT.

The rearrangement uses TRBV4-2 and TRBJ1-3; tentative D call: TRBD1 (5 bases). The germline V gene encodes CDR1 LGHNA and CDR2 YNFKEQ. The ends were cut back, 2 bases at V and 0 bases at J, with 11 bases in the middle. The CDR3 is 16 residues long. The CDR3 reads CASSQPGGGSGNTIYF. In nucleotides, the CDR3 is TGTGCCAGCAGCCAACCCGGGGGGGGCTCTGGAAACACCATATATTTT.

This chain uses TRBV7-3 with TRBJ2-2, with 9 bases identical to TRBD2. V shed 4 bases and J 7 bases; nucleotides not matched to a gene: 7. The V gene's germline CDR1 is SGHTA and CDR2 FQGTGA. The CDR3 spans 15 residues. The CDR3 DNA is TGTGCCAGCAGCTCAACGGCTAGCGGGATCGGGGAGCTGTTTTTT. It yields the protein CASSSTASGIGELFF.

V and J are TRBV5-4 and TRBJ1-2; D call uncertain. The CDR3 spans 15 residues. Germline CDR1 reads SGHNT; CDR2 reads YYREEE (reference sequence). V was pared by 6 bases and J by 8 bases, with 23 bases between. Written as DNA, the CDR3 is TGTGCCAGCACGAGAGCCCTGGGAGGGATCTACGGCTACACCTTC. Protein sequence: CASTRALGGIYGYTF.

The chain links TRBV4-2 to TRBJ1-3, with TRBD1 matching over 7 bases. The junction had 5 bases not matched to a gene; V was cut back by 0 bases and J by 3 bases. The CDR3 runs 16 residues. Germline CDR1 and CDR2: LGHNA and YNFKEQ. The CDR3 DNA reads TGTGCCAGCAGCCAAGATGTAGGGGGCGGTGGAAACACCATATATTTT. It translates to CASSQDVGGGGNTIYF.

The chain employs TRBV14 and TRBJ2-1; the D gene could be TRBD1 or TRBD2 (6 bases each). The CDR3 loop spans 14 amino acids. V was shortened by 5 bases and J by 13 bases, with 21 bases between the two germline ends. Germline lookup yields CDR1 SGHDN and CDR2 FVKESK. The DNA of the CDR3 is TGTGCCAGCAGCGAAGGGGGGCATTATAGAAGTCAGTTCTTC. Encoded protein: CASSEGGHYRSQFF.

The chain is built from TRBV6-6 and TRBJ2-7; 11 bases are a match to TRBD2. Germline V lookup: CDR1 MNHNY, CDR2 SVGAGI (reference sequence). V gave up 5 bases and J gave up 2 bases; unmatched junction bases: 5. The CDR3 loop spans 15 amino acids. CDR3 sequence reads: CASSHSGRGAYEQYF. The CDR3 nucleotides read TGTGCCAGCAGTCATAGCGGGAGGGGGGCCTACGAGCAGTACTTC.

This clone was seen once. CDR3 loop: CASSVTPQGRGSRGYTF. The DNA of the CDR3 is TGTGCCAGCAGCGTAACTCCCCAGGGCAGGGGCTCCCGTGGCTACACCTTC. V is TRBV9 and J is TRBJ1-2; D is perhaps TRBD1 (6 bases). V was clipped by 1 base and J by 7 bases, with 23 bases between them. The CDR3 length is 17 residues. The germline V gene has CDR1 SGDLS and CDR2 YYNGEE.

CDR3 region: CAISDREKLFF. The CDR3 DNA is TGTGCCATCAGTGACAGAGAAAAACTGTTTTTT. This chain uses TRBV10-3 with TRBJ1-4; no definite D call. CDR3 length: 11 amino acids. V lost 3 bases and J 8 bases, leaving 4 bases between the germline ends. Germline lookup yields CDR1 ENHRY and CDR2 SYGVKD.

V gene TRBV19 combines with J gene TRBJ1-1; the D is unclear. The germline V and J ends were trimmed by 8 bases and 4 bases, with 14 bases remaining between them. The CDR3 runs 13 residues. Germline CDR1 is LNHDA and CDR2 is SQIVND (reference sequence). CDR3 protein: CASAYGESTEAFF. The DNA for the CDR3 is TGTGCCAGTGCGTACGGGGAAAGCACTGAAGCTTTCTTT.

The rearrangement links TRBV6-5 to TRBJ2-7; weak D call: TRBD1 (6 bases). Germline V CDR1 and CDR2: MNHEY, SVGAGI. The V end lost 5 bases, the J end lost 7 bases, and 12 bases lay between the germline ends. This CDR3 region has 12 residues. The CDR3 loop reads CASSTGLREQYF. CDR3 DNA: TGTGCCAGCAGTACAGGGCTTCGAGAGCAGTACTTC.

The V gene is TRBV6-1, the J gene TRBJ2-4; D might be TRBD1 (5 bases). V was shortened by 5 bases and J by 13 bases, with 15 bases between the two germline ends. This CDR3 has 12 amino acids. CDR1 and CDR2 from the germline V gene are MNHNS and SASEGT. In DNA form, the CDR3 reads TGTGCCAGCAGTCCTCCCACGGACAAGCAGTACTTC. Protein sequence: CASSPPTDKQYF.

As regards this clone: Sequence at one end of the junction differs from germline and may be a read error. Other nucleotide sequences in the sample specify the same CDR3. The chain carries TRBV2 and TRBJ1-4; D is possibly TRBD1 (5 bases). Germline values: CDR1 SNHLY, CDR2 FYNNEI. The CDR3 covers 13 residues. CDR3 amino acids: CASNLGHPEKLFF. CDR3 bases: TGTGCCAGCAATCTAGGACACCCCGAAAAGCTGTTTTTT.